The 22 T cell receptor beta chains given below trace back to one sample, sequenced in a study of T cells after posttransplantation cyclophosphamide. The table came from immunoSEQ multiplex PCR; TCRdb's copy has only in-frame clones and leaves some out. The sample has about 11,000 clones, around four fifths seen once; the top ten hold less than 20%. Treatment was busulfan-fludarabine conditioning, a marrow graft, and cyclophosphamide on days +3 and +4. The sequences come from PBMCs, collected more than 1,700 days after allogeneic stem cell transplant with posttransplant cyclophosphamide. The receptors were gathered from a female patient aged 45-60 years who received an allogeneic stem cell transplant from a related donor, was CMV-positive, and had no GVHD. Some T cells may trace back to the graft donor.

The chain recombines TRBV11-2 with TRBJ2-5; TRBD2 matches 8 bases. CDR1 is SGHAT and CDR2 is FQNNGV in the germline V gene. J was trimmed by 8 bases and V by 1 base; bases with no gene match: 3. The CDR3 extends over 13 amino acids. The CDR3 DNA sequence: TGTGCCAGCAGCTTAGTAGGGACTAGTACCCAGTACTTC. Encoded protein: CASSLVGTSTQYF.

The chain has TRBV10-3 and TRBJ1-1; the D is unclear. V was cut by 4 bases and J by 1 base, with 19 bases left in between. The length of the CDR3 is 17 residues. Looked up from germline, CDR1 is ENHRY and CDR2 is SYGVKD. The CDR3 reads CAISAIVISRGNTEAFF. CDR3 coding DNA: TGTGCCATCAGTGCCATCGTAATCAGCCGAGGGAACACTGAAGCTTTCTTT.

This clone qualifies as medium-sized (0.01 to 0.1%). The CDR3 region is CASSLWTGWYTEAFF. The CDR3 DNA is TGTGCCAGCAGTTTATGGACAGGATGGTATACTGAAGCTTTCTTT. The J gene is TRBJ1-1, the V gene TRBV28; D is perhaps TRBD1 (6 bases). CDR1 is MDHEN, CDR2 SYDVKM, per germline. V was cut by 0 bases and J by 5 bases, with 13 bases left in between. This CDR3 contains 15 residues. Variable domain in full (rest from reference TRBV28 and TRBJ1-1): DVKVTQSSRYLVKRTGEKVFLECVQDMDHENMFWYRQDPGLGLRLIYFSYDVKMKEKGDIPEGYSVSREKKERFSLILESASTNQTSMYLCASSLWTGWYTEAFFGQGTRLTVV.

The chain joins TRBV11-2 to TRBJ2-2; TRBD2 matches at 13 bases. This CDR3 contains 19 residues. The J segment lost 2 bases and the V segment lost 1 base, leaving 7 bases of the junction unmatched. Germline V gene sequence: CDR1 SGHAT, CDR2 FQNNGV. The CDR3: CASSLVKLAGGPNTGELFF. The CDR3 nucleotides read TGTGCCAGCAGCTTAGTTAAACTAGCGGGAGGGCCCAACACCGGGGAGCTGTTTTTT.

This rearrangement joins TRBV7-9 to TRBJ2-1; the D gene is possibly TRBD1 (5 bases). There are 14 residues in the CDR3. The germline V gene has CDR1 SEHNR and CDR2 FQNEAQ (reference sequence). The V gene lost 0 bases and the J gene lost 10 bases, with 13 bases spanning the gap. The CDR3 region has the DNA TGTGCCAGCAGCTTAGCATCCAGGGTGCAAGAGCAGTTCTTC. The encoded protein is CASSLASRVQEQFF.

Only one count was recorded for this clone. The chain recombines TRBV18 with TRBJ1-2; 8 bases match TRBD1. The V gene end was trimmed by 4 bases and the J gene end by 1 base; junction bases not matched to a gene: 11. Germline V gene sequence: CDR1 KGHSH, CDR2 LQKENI. This CDR3 has 17 amino acids. The CDR3 DNA is TGTGCCAGCTCACTGTCACCGGGACAGGCTTTTAACTATGGCTACACCTTC. Encoded protein: CASSLSPGQAFNYGYTF.

The gene calls are TRBV10-2 and TRBJ2-2; weak D call: TRBD1 (6 bases). CDR1 WSHSY and CDR2 SAAADI come from the germline V gene. Trimming shortened V by 4 bases and J by 4 bases, and 10 bases separated the two germline ends. This CDR3 is built from 14 residues. The CDR3 here is CASSAGARTGELFF. CDR3 bases: TGCGCCAGCAGTGCAGGGGCCCGCACCGGGGAGCTGTTTTTT.

V usage is TRBV10-1 and J usage is TRBJ1-1; perhaps TRBD1 as D (5 bases). Trimming stripped 3 bases from V and 5 bases from J, with 19 bases between. The CDR3 runs to 16 residues. Germline loops: CDR1 WNHNN, CDR2 SYGVQD (reference sequence). CDR3 sequence reads: CASSDGGGRVRTEAFF. For the CDR3, the DNA is TGCGCCAGCAGTGACGGGGGTGGCAGGGTGAGGACTGAAGCTTTCTTT.

This chain uses TRBV7-2 with TRBJ2-3; 8 bases match TRBD2. V lost 5 bases to trimming and J lost 6 bases; unmatched junction nucleotides: 4. Germline lookup yields CDR1 SGHTA and CDR2 FQGNSA. This CDR3 has 13 amino acids. The CDR3 region has the DNA TGTGCCAGCAGCCGGACTAGCCGGGATACGCAGTATTTT. Its protein product is CASSRTSRDTQYF.

The chain is built from TRBV4-3 and TRBJ1-4; D gene ambiguous. Between the trimmed V and J ends, which lost 0 bases and 6 bases, there was a span of 11 bases. The CDR3 runs 15 residues. CDR1 and CDR2 (germline): LGHNA, YSLEER. The CDR3 bases are TGCGCCAGCAGCCAAGAATCCGGGTGGGATGAAAAACTGTTTTTT. This translates into CASSQESGWDEKLFF.

The J gene is TRBJ2-1, the V gene TRBV19; no reliable D call. Trimming cost V 7 bases and J 9 bases, with 13 bases left between them. This CDR3 has 12 amino acids. Germline V gene data show CDR1 as LNHDA and CDR2 as SQIVND (reference sequence). The CDR3, as DNA: TGTGCCAGTACTTGGTCCGCAGGTGAGCAGTTCTTC. It encodes CASTWSAGEQFF.

This clone was observed a single time. The V and J genes are TRBV28 and TRBJ2-7; D is undetermined. CDR1 is MDHEN, CDR2 SYDVKM, per germline. Trimming pared 3 bases from V and 4 bases from J, leaving 7 bases between. CDR3 size: 12 residues. CDR3 in amino acids: CASSFEVYEQYF. The CDR3 nucleotides read TGTGCCAGCAGTTTTGAGGTTTACGAGCAGTACTTC.

The V call is TRBV5-1, the J call TRBJ2-7; D ambiguous. Germline lookup yields CDR1 SGHRS and CDR2 YFSETQ. Trimming removed 5 bases at V and 1 base at J, with 7 bases between. This CDR3 comprises 12 residues. CDR3 coding DNA: TGCGCCAGCAGAGATGAGTCCTACGAGCAGTACTTC. Protein sequence: CASRDESYEQYF.

The chain has TRBV28 and TRBJ2-1, with 7 nucleotides matching TRBD2. Germline CDR1 is MDHEN and CDR2 is SYDVKM. The CDR3 length is 15 residues. Trimming took 6 bases from V and 2 from J; bases not matched to a gene: 7. The DNA of the CDR3 is TGTGCCAGCAGCAACCTAGCGGACGCCTACAATGAGCAGTTCTTC. Translating it yields CASSNLADAYNEQFF.

This clone has only one observation. This chain uses TRBV6-6 with TRBJ2-7; possible D gene TRBD1, 6 bases. The ends were cut back, 0 bases at V and 6 bases at J, with 18 bases in the middle. The CDR3 sequence is 16 residues long. Germline lookup yields CDR1 MNHNY and CDR2 SVGAGI (reference sequence). Here the CDR3 reads CASSYSTQGPGGEQYF. For the CDR3, the DNA is TGTGCCAGCAGTTACTCGACACAGGGACCAGGCGGCGAGCAGTACTTC.

The DNA for the CDR3 is TGTGCCTGGAGTCCTCTGGGACGGGGGGATGAAAAACTGTTTTTT. Protein sequence: CAWSPLGRGDEKLFF. The rearrangement links TRBV30 to TRBJ1-4; D possibly corresponds to TRBD1 (5 bases). This CDR3 contains 15 residues. The germline gives CDR1 GTSNPN, CDR2 SVGIG (reference sequence). The ends were cut back, 2 bases at V and 6 bases at J, with 16 bases in the middle.

V is TRBV5-5 and J is TRBJ2-2; 8 nucleotides line up with TRBD1. There are 17 residues in the CDR3. Trimming cost V 3 bases and J 0 bases; bases outside gene matches: 7. Germline CDR1 SGHKS, CDR2 YYEKEE (reference sequence). For the CDR3, the DNA is TGTGCCAGCAGCTCGCCTACAGGGGGATCGAACACCGGGGAGCTGTTTTTT. As protein: CASSSPTGGSNTGELFF.

Concerning this clone: The sample holds other DNA sequences that translate to the same CDR3. The J gene is TRBJ2-1, the V gene TRBV28; 7 bases align to TRBD2. This CDR3 is built from 15 residues. The J segment lost 3 bases and the V segment lost 2 bases, leaving 4 bases of the junction unmatched. The V gene's germline CDR1 is MDHEN and CDR2 SYDVKM. The CDR3 region is CASSLAGEGYNEQFF. The CDR3 bases are TGTGCCAGCAGTTTAGCGGGAGAGGGCTACAATGAGCAGTTCTTC.

The gene calls are TRBV18 and TRBJ1-2, with 7 bases that match TRBD1. The V gene's germline CDR1 is KGHSH and CDR2 LQKENI. The CDR3 sequence is 19 residues long. Trimming took 0 bases from V and 4 from J; bases not matched to a gene: 17. Written as DNA, the CDR3 is TGTGCCAGCTCACCACCTCGAACAGGGGCCGTCGGGTCTTCCTATGGCTACACCTTC. Translating gives CASSPPRTGAVGSSYGYTF.

The chain recombines TRBV18 with TRBJ1-5, with D maybe TRBD1 (5 bases). V lost 3 bases, J lost 2 bases, and 14 bases lay in between. Looked up from germline, CDR1 is KGHSH and CDR2 is LQKENI. The CDR3 sequence is 16 residues long. The CDR3 DNA follows: TGTGCCAGCTCACCTTTGGACATTGGGGGCAATCAGCCCCAGCATTTT. It encodes CASSPLDIGGNQPQHF.

CDR3 in DNA: TGTGCCAGCAGTACCAGGAGGGAAAAGGAGTTCTTC. It translates to CASSTRREKEFF. V gene TRBV6-5 combines with J gene TRBJ2-1; TRBD2 might be the D (6 bases). This CDR3 spans 12 amino acids. Trimming left V 5 bases short and J 14 bases short, with 16 bases between. CDR1 is MNHEY, CDR2 SVGAGI, per germline.

As DNA, the CDR3 is TGTGCCAGCAGCTTATGGGCCGACACAGATACGCAGTATTTT. The encoded protein is CASSLWADTDTQYF. This rearrangement joins TRBV7-2 to TRBJ2-3, with unresolved D. Trimming shortened V by 2 bases and J by 2 bases, and 8 bases separated the two germline ends. CDR3 length equals 14 residues. The germline gives CDR1 SGHTA, CDR2 FQGNSA.